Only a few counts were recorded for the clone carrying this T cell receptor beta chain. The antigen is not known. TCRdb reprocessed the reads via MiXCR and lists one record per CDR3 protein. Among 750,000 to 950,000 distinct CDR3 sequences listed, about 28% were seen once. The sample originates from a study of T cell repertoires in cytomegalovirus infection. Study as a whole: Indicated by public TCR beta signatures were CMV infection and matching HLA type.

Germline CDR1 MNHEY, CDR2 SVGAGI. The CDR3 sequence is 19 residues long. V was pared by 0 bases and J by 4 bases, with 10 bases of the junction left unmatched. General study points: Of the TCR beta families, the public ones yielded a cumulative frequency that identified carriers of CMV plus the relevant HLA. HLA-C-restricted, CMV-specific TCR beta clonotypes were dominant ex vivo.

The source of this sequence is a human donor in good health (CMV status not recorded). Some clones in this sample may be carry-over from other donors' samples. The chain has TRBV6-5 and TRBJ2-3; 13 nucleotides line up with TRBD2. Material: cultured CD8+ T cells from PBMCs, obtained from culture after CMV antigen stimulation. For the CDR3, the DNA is TGTGCCAGCAGTTACTCGACGGGACTAGCGGGGTCGGGCGCAGATACGCAGTATTTT. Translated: CASSYSTGLAGSGADTQYF.